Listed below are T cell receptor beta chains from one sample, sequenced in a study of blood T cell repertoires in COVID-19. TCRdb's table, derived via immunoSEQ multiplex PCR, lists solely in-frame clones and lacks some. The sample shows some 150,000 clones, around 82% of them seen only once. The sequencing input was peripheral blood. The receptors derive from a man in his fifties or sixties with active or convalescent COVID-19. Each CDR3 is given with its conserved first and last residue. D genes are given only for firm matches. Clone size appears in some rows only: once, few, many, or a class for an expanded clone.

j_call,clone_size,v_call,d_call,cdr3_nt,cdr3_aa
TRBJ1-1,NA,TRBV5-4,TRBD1,TGTGCCAGCAGCCCTGAGTACGCAGGGACAGGGTTGAACACTGAAGCTTTCTTT,CASSPEYAGTGLNTEAFF
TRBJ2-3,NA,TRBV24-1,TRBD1,TGTGCCACCAGTGATCCCGTCACAGGGGCCGGCACAGATACGCAGTATTTT,CATSDPVTGAGTDTQYF
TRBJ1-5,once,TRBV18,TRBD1,TGTGCCAGCTCATCAGGACAGGATCAGCCCCAGCATTTT,CASSSGQDQPQHF
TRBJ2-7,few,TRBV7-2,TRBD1,TGTGCCAGCAGCCAGCGGACAGGTCCCTACGAGCAGTACTTC,CASSQRTGPYEQYF
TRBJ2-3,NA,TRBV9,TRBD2,TGTGCCAGCAGCACTTCCCCCGGACTAGCGGGAGGAGGGATAAGGACAGATACGCAGTATTTT,CASSTSPGLAGGGIRTDTQYF
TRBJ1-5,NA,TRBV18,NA,TGTGCCAGCTCACCAAGCCTGGATCAGCCCCAGCATTTT,CASSPSLDQPQHF
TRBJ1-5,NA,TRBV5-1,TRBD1,TGCGCCAGCAGCTTGGGACAGGGGAGCAATCAGCCCCAGCATTTT,CASSLGQGSNQPQHF
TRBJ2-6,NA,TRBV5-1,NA,TGCGCCAGCAGCTCCACAGGGCGGGTAGAACGGTCTGGGGCCAACGTCCTGACTTTC,CASSSTGRVERSGANVLTF
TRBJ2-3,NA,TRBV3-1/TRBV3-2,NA,TGTGCCAGCAGCCATAGAGCAGATACGCAGTATTTT,CASSHRADTQYF
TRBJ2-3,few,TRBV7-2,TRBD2,TGTGCCAGCAGCTTAGGTTGGCGGGAGAGGGATACGCAGTATTTT,CASSLGWRERDTQYF
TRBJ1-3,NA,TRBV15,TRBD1,TGTGCCACCAGCGGTCGGACAGGAAAGCACCCTGGAAACACCATATATTTT,CATSGRTGKHPGNTIYF
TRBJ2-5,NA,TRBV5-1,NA,TGCGCCAGCAGCTCCTGGCCGGGGGAGACCCAGTACTTC,CASSSWPGETQYF
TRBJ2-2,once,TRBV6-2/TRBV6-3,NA,TGTGCCAGCAGTTACTCGAGGGCAGTCACCGGGGAGCTGTTTTTT,CASSYSRAVTGELFF
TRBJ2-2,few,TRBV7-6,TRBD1,TGTGCCAGCAGCCCGATCTTGGATGGACAGGGGGCAGCCGGGGAGCTGTTTTTT,CASSPILDGQGAAGELFF
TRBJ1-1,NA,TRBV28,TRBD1,TGCTATAGGGGGGGGACAGGGGATGTTTGGAACACTGAAGCTTTCTTT,CYRGGTGDVWNTEAFF
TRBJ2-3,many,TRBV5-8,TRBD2,TGTGCCAGCAGCTTATGGCGGGAGTTAGATACGCAGTATTTT,CASSLWRELDTQYF
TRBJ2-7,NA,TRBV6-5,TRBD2,TGTGCCAGCAGAGCGGGAGGGTACGAGCAGTACTTC,CASRAGGYEQYF
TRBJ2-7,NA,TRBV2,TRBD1,TGTGCCAGCAGTCCCGGGACAGGGCGGAGCTCCTACGAGCAGTACTTC,CASSPGTGRSSYEQYF
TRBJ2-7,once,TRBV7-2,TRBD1,TGTGCCAGCAGCACAAGGACAGGGGGCCAGTACGAGCAGTACTTC,CASSTRTGGQYEQYF
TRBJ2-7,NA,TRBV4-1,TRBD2,TGCGCCAGCACCGAGCGGGAGGGCCTCACCACCTACGAGCAGTACTTC,CASTEREGLTTYEQYF
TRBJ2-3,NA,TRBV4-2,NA,TGTGCCAGCAGCCAGCCCCTTTTTAGCGGCCGTAGCACAGATACGCAGTATTTT,CASSQPLFSGRSTDTQYF
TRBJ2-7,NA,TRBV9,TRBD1,TGTGCCAGCAGCGTAGGGGACAGGGGCGAGCAGTACTTC,CASSVGDRGEQYF
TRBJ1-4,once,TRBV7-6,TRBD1,TGTGCCAGCAGCTTTCAGGACAGGGGAGAAAAACTGTTTTTT,CASSFQDRGEKLFF
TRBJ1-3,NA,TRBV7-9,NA,TGTGCCAGCCTCCGGGGGTCAGGAAACACCATATATTTT,CASLRGSGNTIYF
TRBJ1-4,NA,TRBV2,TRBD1,TGTGCCACCCAATCAGGGGGGCTGGGGGCAACTAATGAAAAACTGTTTTTT,CATQSGGLGATNEKLFF
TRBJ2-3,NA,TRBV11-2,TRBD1,TGTGCCAGCAGCTTGGGACAGGGATTTGATACGCAGTATTTT,CASSLGQGFDTQYF
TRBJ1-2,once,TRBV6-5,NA,TGTGCCAGCAGTTACGAGAGGGAGTATGGCTACACCTTC,CASSYEREYGYTF
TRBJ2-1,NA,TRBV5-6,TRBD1,TGTGCCAGCAGCCCCATTGGACAGGACTACAATGAGCAGTTCTTC,CASSPIGQDYNEQFF
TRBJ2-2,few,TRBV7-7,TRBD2,TGTGCCAGCAGCAAGCAAGGGCTAGCGGGCACCGGGGAGCTGTTTTTT,CASSKQGLAGTGELFF
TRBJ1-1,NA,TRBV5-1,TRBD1,TGCGCCAGCAGCGCGGGACAGGGTGTAACTGAAGCTTTCTTT,CASSAGQGVTEAFF
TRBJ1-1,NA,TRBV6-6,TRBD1,TGTGCCAGTGGCCGGGACAGAACTGAAGCTTTCTTT,CASGRDRTEAFF
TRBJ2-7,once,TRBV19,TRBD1,TGTGCCAGTAGTCCGGGGACAGGGCAGTCCTACGAGCAGTACTTC,CASSPGTGQSYEQYF
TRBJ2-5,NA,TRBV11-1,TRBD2,TGTGCCAGCAGCCAACTAGCGGGGACCCAAGAGACCCAGTACTTC,CASSQLAGTQETQYF
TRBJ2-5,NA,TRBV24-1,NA,TGTGCCACCAGTGATTCTACCCCCCGGGGGGAGACCCAGTACTTC,CATSDSTPRGETQYF
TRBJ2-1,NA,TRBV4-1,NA,TGCGCCAGCAGGGACAGAGGAGAGCTATACAATGAGCAGTTCTTC,CASRDRGELYNEQFF
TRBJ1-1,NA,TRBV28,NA,TGTGCCAGCAGTTGGGGCTGGAGGGGCACTGAAGCTTTCTTT,CASSWGWRGTEAFF
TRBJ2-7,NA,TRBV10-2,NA,TGCGCCAGCAGTGGACTACCAGACTCCTACGAGCAGTACTTC,CASSGLPDSYEQYF
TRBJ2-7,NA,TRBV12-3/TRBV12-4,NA,TGTGCCATCGGACTGGGGTTAGTCGAGCAGTACTTC,CAIGLGLVEQYF
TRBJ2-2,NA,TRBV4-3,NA,TGCGCCAGCAGCCAAGTAGGAGGGACTCCCGGGGAGCTGTTTTTT,CASSQVGGTPGELFF
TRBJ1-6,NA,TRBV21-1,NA,TGTGCCAGCAGCACTTGCGGGGGCGCGTTCGGCTATAATTCACCCCTCCACTTT,CASSTCGGAFGYNSPLHF
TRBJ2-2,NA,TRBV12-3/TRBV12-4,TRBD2,TGTGCCAGCAAACTAGCGGGAGTCGGGGAGCTGTTTTTT,CASKLAGVGELFF
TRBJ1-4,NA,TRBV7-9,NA,TGTGCCAGCAGCTTAGTTTACCAGGGAAGGGCTAATGAAAAACTGTTTTTT,CASSLVYQGRANEKLFF
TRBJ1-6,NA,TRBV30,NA,TGTGCCTGGAGCCTTACAGGCTCCATGTCACCCCTCCACTTT,CAWSLTGSMSPLHF
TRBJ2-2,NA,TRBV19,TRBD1,TGTGCCAGTAGGCTTAGACAGGGTAGTGACACCGGGGAGCTGTTTTTT,CASRLRQGSDTGELFF
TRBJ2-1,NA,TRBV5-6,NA,TGTGCCAGCAGCTTGCGTCAGGCTTATGAGCAGTTCTTC,CASSLRQAYEQFF
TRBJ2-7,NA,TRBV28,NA,TGTGCCAGCAGTTTATCAGGAGAGCAGTACTTC,CASSLSGEQYF
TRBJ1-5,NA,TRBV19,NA,TGTGCCAGTAGTATAGAAAAGCCACCGCAGGGTCTCAATCAGCCCCAGCATTTT,CASSIEKPPQGLNQPQHF
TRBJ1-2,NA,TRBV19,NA,TGTGCCAGTAGTATAGATCAGGCCAGGGGCTATGGCTACACCTTC,CASSIDQARGYGYTF
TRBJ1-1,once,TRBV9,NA,TGTGCCAGCAGCGTAGCGAGTCCGGGTGGGAACACTGAAGCTTTCTTT,CASSVASPGGNTEAFF
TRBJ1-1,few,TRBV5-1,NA,TGCGCCAGCAGCATGACAACAGGGAACACTGAAGCTTTCTTT,CASSMTTGNTEAFF
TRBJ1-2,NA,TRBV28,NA,TGTGCCAGCAGTAGCGCAGTAATCTATGGCTACACCTTC,CASSSAVIYGYTF
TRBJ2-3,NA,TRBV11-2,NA,TGTGCCAGCAGCCTTCTTATCCCTAACACAGATACGCAGTATTTT,CASSLLIPNTDTQYF
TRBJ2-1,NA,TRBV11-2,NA,TGTGCCAGCAGCCGCACCACGGGGAACTACAATGAGCAGTTCTTC,CASSRTTGNYNEQFF
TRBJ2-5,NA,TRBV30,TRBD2,TGTGCCTGGGGCCTAGCGGCACAAGAGACCCAGTACTTC,CAWGLAAQETQYF
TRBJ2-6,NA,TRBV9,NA,TGTGCCAGCAGCCCCTTTTCGGGTGGGGCCAACGTCCTGACTTTC,CASSPFSGGANVLTF
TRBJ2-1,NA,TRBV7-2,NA,TGTGCCAGCAGCCCCCAGGGTAGGCAGTTCTTC,CASSPQGRQFF